This T cell receptor (delta chain) derives from a study of delta chains in infants with herpesvirus infections (dated by TCRdb to 2021 to 2023). Concerning the study at large: A Ugandan infant birth cohort was prospectively followed from birth to characterize gammadelta T cell responses to primary cytomegalovirus (CMV) infection. The previously published Belgian fetal and cord blood gammadelta TCR data were not generated in this cohort and were added only for comparison. gammadelta TCRs were sequenced from PBMC obtained from 18 CMV-infected infants (one congenitally infected) and under 10 CMV-uninfected infants for whom sufficient sample was available. By approximate age, the infant blood samples fell into groups of 1.5, 4, 8 and 12 months. The study looked for a public fetal Vdelta1/Vgamma8 gammadelta TCR clonotype in infants infected with CMV after birth. Findings and caveats that apply to the study as a whole: The frequency of the public clonotype among Vdelta1 cells appeared to be inversely correlated with age at infection and fell quickly, apparently not lasting beyond roughly 2 months. The public clonotype was found only at the first time point after infection and was absent in uninfected infants and in those infected after 120 days. In CMV-uninfected infants, the public clonotype might still exist at levels below the detection limit. The authors acknowledged a small sample size and a lack of race- or environment-matched controls, because almost all Ugandans acquire CMV before adulthood. Of 18 CMV-infected infants, several carried the public Vdelta1 clonotype: the congenitally infected infant plus three who were infected postnatally before 120 days of age.

This clone qualifies as large (0.1 to 1%). Its target antigen remains unknown. The sample holds no much larger clone one base away, and base qualities are not on file. This sample includes further DNA sequences coding for the same CDR3. The protocol used for the library was RT-PCR. To generate TCR cDNA, PBMC RNA underwent reverse transcription with SuperScript II using gamma-chain- and delta-chain-specific primers. cDNA was purified with AMPure XP beads, amplified, and indexed with Illumina adapters using the Nextera XT Index Kit. An Illumina MiSeq with a V2 300-cycle kit was used to sequence the gammadelta TCR libraries. The paper's processing steps were these. Using MiXCR v2.1.12, CDR3 sequences were assembled, and reads were mapped onto D, J and V genes obtained from GenBank. VDJtools v1.2.1 was used to analyze the repertoires of the CDR3 clonotypes. TCRdb called clones afresh from the public reads with CATT; identical DNA rows were later merged. Here the V and J calls rest on TCRdb's processing, not on the authors' analysis. In this sample the table shows 660 or so delta-chain clones, roughly 2.8% of which occur a single time. The ten largest account for about 29% of the sample.

From its cysteine to its phenylalanine, the CDR3 spans 23 amino acids. Only the CDR3 DNA is retained, 69 bases long and in frame from the first base. Compared with germline, V lacks 3 bases and J lacks 0 bases; bases without a gene match: 26. The germline V gene encodes CDR1 TSWWSYY and CDR2 QGS. Infants were enrolled after their mothers, pregnant women receiving prenatal care in Kampala, Uganda, were recruited, and documentation of maternal HIV status was required. Home visits to families took place weekly, and collection of infant clinical information, oral swabs and peripheral blood began at 6 weeks of age and was repeated every 4 months after that. After blood was collected in heparin tubes, PBMC were isolated using Ficoll-Paque density gradient centrifugation and then cryopreserved.

This receptor chain uses TRDV1 and TRDJ1, with 9 bases aligning to TRDD2. The sequencing used peripheral blood, collected at time point 3 of longitudinal follow-up. This sequence was found in a human donor who was a Ugandan infant, either HIV-exposed or HIV-unexposed (not recorded which). The CDR3 region has the sequence CALGDLERPFLPNWGPYTDKLIF. The sequenced DNA: TGTGCTCTTGGGGACCTAGAACGTCCCTTCCTACCCAACTGGGGACCGTACACCGATAAACTCATCTTT.